One and the same sample provided the 26 T cell receptor beta chains below, sequenced in a study of CD8 T cells in ankylosing spondylitis. Study-level results: Blood from ankylosing spondylitis patients appeared to carry a characteristic roughly eight-variant TCR beta motif.

No cognate antigen is known for these TCRs. TCRdb re-analysed the 5' RACE reads in MiXCR, keeping a single row per CDR3 protein. The sample lists 220,000 or so distinct CDR3 sequences; approximately 20% were seen once. Sequenced: blood, either unsorted or a sorted T cell fraction (not recorded which). These receptors were obtained from a male donor with ankylosing spondylitis.

This sequence joins TRBV24-1 and TRBJ2-3, with D perhaps matching TRBD1 (6 bases). In germline, CDR1 is KGHDR, CDR2 SFDVKD. Deletions cut 2 bases from V and 5 bases from J, with 10 bases between. The CDR3 runs to 14 residues. The CDR3 protein is CATSDSPQGDTQYF. The CDR3 DNA reads as TGTGCCACCAGTGATTCGCCACAGGGAGATACGCAGTATTTT.

The J gene is TRBJ2-1, the V gene TRBV28; D not resolved. The CDR3 runs to 15 residues. CDR1 and CDR2 from the germline V gene are MDHEN and SYDVKM. Trimming removed 4 bases from V and 1 base from J, with 11 bases in between. CDR3 sequence reads: CASSSLVASYNEQFF. In DNA, the CDR3 is TGTGCCAGCAGTTCTCTAGTTGCATCCTACAATGAGCAGTTCTTC.

On this clonotype itself: The junction differs from germline at one of its ends, possibly a read error. This chain uses TRBV25-1 with TRBJ2-3, with 7 nucleotides matching TRBD2. The length of the CDR3 is 16 residues. Germline V CDR1 and CDR2: MGHDK, SYGVNS. The CDR3 spells CASSESSGYRTDTQYF. The CDR3 bases are TGTGCCAGCAGCGAATCTAGCGGATACCGCACAGATACGCAGTATTTT.

This clonotype was seen a few times. The gene calls are TRBV18 and TRBJ2-6; 7 nucleotides line up with TRBD1. Losses at the gene ends were 5 bases for V and 0 bases for J; bases not matched to a gene: 4. The CDR3 runs 16 residues. Germline V gene lookup returns CDR1 KGHSH and CDR2 LQKENI. The CDR3 spells CASSGQESSGANVLTF. CDR3 nucleotides: TGTGCCAGCTCAGGACAGGAGAGCTCTGGGGCCAACGTCCTGACTTTC.

This clonotype has more than one count but fewer than ten. The genes are TRBV7-2 and TRBJ1-6; D is undetermined. V was trimmed by 5 bases and J by 8 bases, leaving 13 bases between them. Germline-derived CDR1 and CDR2 are SGHTA and FQGNSA. The CDR3 totals 14 residues. CDR3 DNA sequence: TGTGCCAGCAGCACGGCTTCCCGGGATTCACCCCTCCACTTT. It specifies CASSTASRDSPLHF.

This clonotype has a handful of counts. V and J are TRBV24-1 and TRBJ2-6; the D gene is possibly TRBD1 (6 bases). V was pared by 7 bases and J by 6 bases, with 24 bases between. Germline V gene lookup returns CDR1 KGHDR and CDR2 SFDVKD. CDR3 length: 18 amino acids. In DNA, the CDR3 is TGTGCCACCAGCACAGCCGGGACAAGTGCAACTGAGGCCAACGTCCTGACTTTC. It is translated as CATSTAGTSATEANVLTF.

In DNA, the CDR3 is TGTGCCAGCAGCTTAGAGGCGACACTCAACAATGAGCAGTTCTTC. It encodes CASSLEATLNNEQFF. V is TRBV7-8 and J is TRBJ2-1, with unresolved D. The CDR3 length is 15 residues. In germline, CDR1 is SGHVS, CDR2 FQNEAQ. Trimming stripped 1 base from V and 5 bases from J, with 12 bases between.

The V gene is TRBV20-1, the J gene TRBJ2-1; 10 positions agree with TRBD2. V shed 0 bases and J 9 bases; nucleotides not matched to a gene: 8. The CDR3 is 15 residues long. Germline V gives CDR1 DFQATT, CDR2 SNEGSKA (reference sequence). CDR3 bases: TGCAGTGCTAGAGATGCCAGCGGGAGGGCTGGTGAGCAGTTCTTC. It codes for CSARDASGRAGEQFF.

This clonotype has just a few counts. The chain couples TRBV4-3 to TRBJ1-4, with TRBD1 matching 9 bases. Germline V gene lookup returns CDR1 LGHNA and CDR2 YSLEER. V shed 0 bases, J shed 4 bases, and the junction held 6 bases outside the gene matches. This CDR3 is 17 amino acids long. The CDR3: CASSQEWPGQGNEKLFF. CDR3 DNA sequence: TGCGCCAGCAGCCAAGAATGGCCGGGACAGGGTAATGAAAAACTGTTTTTT.

V usage is TRBV7-6 and J usage is TRBJ2-7; D might be TRBD1 (6 bases). Germline lookup yields CDR1 SGHVS and CDR2 FNYEAQ. The V and J ends lost 2 bases and 0 bases respectively, with 8 bases between them. The CDR3 spans 14 residues. CDR3 bases: TGTGCCAGCAGCTTACGGGACACCTCCTACGAGCAGTACTTC. It is translated as CASSLRDTSYEQYF.

This clonotype was found many times. The V gene is TRBV12-3 or TRBV12-4, the J gene TRBJ2-2; 9 bases fit TRBD1. V trimming: 7 bases; J trimming: 3 bases; junction bases outside the gene matches: 6. The CDR3 is 15 amino acids. The CDR3 DNA follows: TGTGCCAGCACCTACGGGACAGGGTACACCGGGGAGCTGTTTTTT. It specifies CASTYGTGYTGELFF.

This chain connects TRBV5-1 to TRBJ2-1; 9 bases map to TRBD2. Germline V gene sequence: CDR1 SGHRS, CDR2 YFSETQ. The CDR3 is 17 amino acids. The V segment lost 1 base and the J segment 4 bases; nucleotides outside the gene matches: 9. CDR3 amino acids: CASSLQGSGGYYNEQFF. CDR3 sequence (DNA): TGCGCCAGCAGCTTGCAGGGGAGCGGGGGGTATTACAATGAGCAGTTCTTC.

This clonotype has more than one count but fewer than ten. The chain couples TRBV7-9 to TRBJ2-7; 8 nucleotides line up with TRBD1. V dropped 4 bases and J dropped 2; count of bases not matched to a gene: 7. This CDR3 comprises 15 residues. The germline V gene encodes CDR1 SEHNR and CDR2 FQNEAQ (reference sequence). The CDR3 spells CASSSAGTGAYEQYF. The CDR3 DNA reads TGTGCCAGCAGCTCCGCCGGGACAGGAGCCTACGAGCAGTACTTC.

This clonotype was detected only a few times. The CDR3, as DNA: TGTGCCAGCAGCGCATCGGACAGGGAGTCCCATGAGCAGTTCTTC. This gives the protein CASSASDRESHEQFF. V and J are TRBV9 and TRBJ2-1; 8 positions match TRBD1. In germline, CDR1 is SGDLS, CDR2 YYNGEE. This CDR3 has 15 residues. V lost 3 bases and J lost 8; bases outside the gene matches: 10.

The chain has TRBV6-6 and TRBJ1-1, with D uncertain. CDR1 is MNHNY and CDR2 is SVGAGI in the germline V gene (reference sequence). Trimming pared 6 bases from V and 1 base from J, leaving 9 bases between. The CDR3 loop spans 13 amino acids. CDR3 sequence: CASSRLENTEAFF. CDR3 DNA sequence: TGTGCCAGCAGCCGCCTGGAGAACACTGAAGCTTTCTTT.

This clonotype was seen a few times. This sequence joins TRBV7-9 and TRBJ2-1, with 9 bases identical to TRBD1. CDR1 and CDR2 (germline): SEHNR, FQNEAQ (reference sequence). The CDR3 contains 15 residues. V trimming: 4 bases; J trimming: 5 bases; junction bases outside the gene matches: 6. CDR3 sequence (DNA): TGTGCCAGCAGCTCCACAGGGGGCCTAAACAATGAGCAGTTCTTC. Protein product: CASSSTGGLNNEQFF.

A few counts support this clonotype. This chain joins TRBV18 and TRBJ1-2; no definite D call. The CDR3 is 14 residues long. The germline V gene has CDR1 KGHSH and CDR2 LQKENI. The V and J ends lost 0 bases and 5 bases respectively, with 10 bases between them. CDR3 nucleotide sequence: TGTGCCAGCTCACCACCGATCGGGGTTTATGGCTACACCTTC. Its protein is CASSPPIGVYGYTF. The full variable domain, its missing parts supplied by reference TRBV18 and TRBJ1-2, is NAGVMQNPRHLVRRRGQEARLRCSPMKGHSHVYWYRQLPEEGLKFMVYLQKENIIDESGMPKERFSAEFPKEGPSILRIQQVVRGDSAAYFCASSPPIGVYGYTFGSGTRLTVV.

This clonotype was found a few times. The rearrangement links TRBV11-2 to TRBJ2-1; D is ambiguous. V lost 1 base and J lost 8, with 9 bases in between. Germline CDR1 and CDR2: SGHAT and FQNNGV. The CDR3 totals 13 residues. Here the CDR3 DNA reads TGTGCCAGCAGCTTAGTACTGGAAGATGAGCAGTTCTTC. It codes for CASSLVLEDEQFF.

The chain links TRBV3-1 to TRBJ2-5; tentatively, D is TRBD2 (6 bases). Germline V lookup: CDR1 LGHDT, CDR2 YNNKEL (reference sequence). The CDR3 length is 15 residues. Deletions cut 3 bases from V and 5 bases from J, with 16 bases between. The CDR3 coding sequence is TGTGCCAGCAGCCACCCCCAGTTAGCGGCGGAGACCCAGTACTTC. It translates to CASSHPQLAAETQYF.

The chain employs TRBV11-2 and TRBJ2-2; D unclear. The length of the CDR3 is 12 residues. The V end lost 5 bases, the J end lost 7 bases, and 8 bases lay between the germline ends. Germline V gene data show CDR1 as SGHAT and CDR2 as FQNNGV. CDR3 region: CASSRTVGELFF. The CDR3 region has the DNA TGTGCCAGCAGCAGGACGGTCGGGGAGCTGTTTTTT.

This chain uses TRBV9 with TRBJ1-1; no reliable D call. The V end was cut by 3 bases, the J end by 3 bases, with 6 bases between. The CDR3 totals 12 residues. Germline V gene lookup returns CDR1 SGDLS and CDR2 YYNGEE. The CDR3 nucleotides read TGTGCCAGCAGCGACGCCTACACTGAAGCTTTCTTT. It is translated as CASSDAYTEAFF. Using reference TRBV9 and TRBJ1-1 for the parts outside the CDR3, the full variable domain is DSGVTQTPKHLITATGQRVTLRCSPRSGDLSVYWYQQSLDQGLQFLIQYYNGEERAKGNILERFSAQQFPDLHSELNLSSLELGDSALYFCASSDAYTEAFFGQGTRLTVV.

This sequence joins TRBV7-6 and TRBJ2-1, with TRBD2 identical over 8 bases. Germline-derived CDR1 and CDR2 are SGHVS and FNYEAQ. V gave up 1 base and J gave up 2 bases; unmatched junction bases: 4. The CDR3 is made up of 16 amino acids. The DNA for the CDR3 is TGTGCCAGCAGCTTAGAGGGCGGGAGGCCCTACAATGAGCAGTTCTTC. Its protein product is CASSLEGGRPYNEQFF.

There are a few counts of this clonotype. This chain connects TRBV5-1 to TRBJ2-5, with 9 bases lining up with TRBD2. The CDR3 contains 17 residues. With 4 bases clipped from V and 3 bases from J, the junction kept 13 bases outside the gene matches. Germline V CDR1 and CDR2: SGHRS, YFSETQ. In DNA, the CDR3 is TGCGCCAGCAGCCCCCTCGCTAGCGGGGATGGGGAAGAGACCCAGTACTTC. Amino acid sequence: CASSPLASGDGEETQYF.

CDR3 sequence: CASSPNPLAPGGDTQYF. CDR3 coding DNA: TGTGCCAGCAGCCCCAACCCACTAGCGCCGGGTGGAGATACGCAGTATTTT. The genes are TRBV7-9 and TRBJ2-3, with 7 bases aligning to TRBD2. This CDR3 spans 17 amino acids. Germline V gene lookup returns CDR1 SEHNR and CDR2 FQNEAQ (reference sequence). The V gene end was trimmed by 5 bases and the J gene end by 5 bases; junction bases not matched to a gene: 16.

This chain connects TRBV4-3 to TRBJ1-6; D perhaps matches TRBD1 (5 bases). V shed 0 bases and J shed 10 bases, with 16 bases lying between them. Germline CDR1 reads LGHNA; CDR2 reads YSLEER. The CDR3 sequence is 16 residues long. This CDR3 is CASSQDGAGRLSPLHF. The CDR3 DNA reads as TGCGCCAGCAGCCAAGATGGGGCAGGGCGGTTATCACCCCTCCACTTT.

In this sample, this clonotype turned up a few times. V usage is TRBV6-1 and J usage is TRBJ1-4; 7 nucleotides align to TRBD1. CDR1 is MNHNS, CDR2 SASEGT, per germline. After removal of 6 bases from V and 2 bases from J, the junction contained 12 bases not matched to a gene. This CDR3 region has 17 residues. The CDR3 DNA reads TGTGCCAGCAGCCCCGACCCGGGACAGAGGACTAATGAAAAACTGTTTTTT. Translated: CASSPDPGQRTNEKLFF.